This TCR beta chain was observed in a study of long-term antiretroviral therapy in people with HIV (dated by TCRdb to the early 2020s). In terms of the full investigation: The earliest samples were collected roughly a decade before the 2015 WHO recommendation for immediate ART, at a time when ART was usually postponed until CD4 counts fell. A retrospective serial study tested whether ART initiation and durable HIV suppression were associated with changes in peripheral blood TRB repertoire composition and diversity. A total of 150 to 200 cryopreserved PBMC samples came from 30 or so adults with confirmed HIV infection and were collected serially over a mean of roughly 6 years (range 1-12). About 35% of the 30 participants with HIV were female. No cross-contamination during QIAcube processing turned up in test extractions that ran a monoclonal T-cell line alongside 33 polyclonal samples. Paper-wide results and their limitations: No data were available on ART adherence, viral resistance or therapy changes, limiting inferences about post-ART repertoire changes. Since PBMC availability was limited, sequencing covered only the TCR beta chain, with no alpha chain pairing. The samples span the years 2004 to 2017, and the ART regimens used at that time may not be as effective as current regimens. Compared with controls, HIV repertoires had narrower CDR3 length ranges, and the network structure pointed to an antigen-experienced repertoire that shifted only slightly toward naive after ART. Because cell numbers in pre-ART samples were limited, unsorted PBMC were profiled instead of sorted CD4+ and CD8+ T cells. Starting ART was linked to a significant rise in TRB diversity, yet even after long-term ART the diversity remained significantly lower than in transplant donor controls. The repertoire was dominated across all time points by expanded TRB clones identified before ART initiation, although this dominance was seen to fluctuate and to decrease in many PLHIV after ART.

To be included, a participant needed at least one PBMC sample from before ART initiation plus at least two post-ART samples. All participants with HIV were treated in the United States of America. Before DNA extraction, cryopreserved samples of roughly 0.95-10 million PBMC were thawed and washed. At the time of the earliest PBMC sample, participants with HIV were aged between roughly 23 and 60 years. PBMC samples from each participant spanned 1-4 timepoints before ART initiation and 2-8 timepoints after ART initiation, with a median of 7 samples. For every participant, serial HIV viral load, CD4+ T-cell count, ART history and demographic data were obtained. Genomic DNA was extracted from unsorted PBMC with a Qiagen kit on a QIAcube, with processing performed in batches of 12 samples. The V end loses 0 bases and the J end loses 4 bases, and a stretch of 9 bases separates them. Counted from cysteine to phenylalanine, this CDR3 has 15 amino acids. CDR3 DNA only is kept here, 45 bases in frame from base 1. CDR1 LNHNV and CDR2 YYDKDF are derived from the germline V gene (reference sequence).

Turning to this clone: Its antigen remains undetermined. Qualities for individual bases were not recorded, and no much larger clone is one base off.

The immunoSEQ hsTCRB v3.0 assay was used at survey level resolution to sequence the TRB variable region. The target sequencing depth for TRB was roughly 35,000-55,000 T-cell genomes per sample. TRB libraries were pooled and sequenced on an Illumina MiSeq using a v3 150-cycle kit. The original methods were these. Repertoire analysis was run in R within a reproducible Nextflow workflow that covered QC, data transformation and analysis. LymphoSeq2, an R package for AIRR-Seq data exploration, was used to implement custom analyses. A handful of samples that yielded fewer than 5000 total TRB sequences were excluded, so that 200 or so HIV repertoires were analyzed. Among the approximately 180 HIV repertoires that were kept, some 60 were collected before ART initiation and 120 to 140 were collected after ART initiation. Repertoires were downsampled to 5000 TRB nucleotide sequences, and summary statistics were averaged over 100 downsampling iterations. Only TRB sequences with CDR3 regions of at least seven amino acids were retained for analysis. Diversity was assessed using a clonality score derived from Shannon entropy and using the Gini coefficient. Repertoire networks linked the top 5000 CDR3 amino acid sequences whenever two sequences differed by an edit distance of one. GLIPH2 predicted antigen specificity groups and MHC restriction for TRB CDR3 amino acid sequences. CDR3 amino acid sequences were matched against VDJdb and McPAS-TCR to flag known CMV, EBV, HIV or tissue antigen associations. Pre-ART, post-ART and control groups were compared with Wilcoxon signed-rank tests and Holm-Bonferroni correction. This is the immuneACCESS table as TCRdb keeps it, with only in-frame sequences that have V and J called. A part of the clones is gone; compared with another copy, unresolved V genes explain less than half, and the rest is unexplained. Clone size and V and J calls were adopted from that table, with D and trimming inferred from the DNA. The sample table lists around 20,000 clones, 78% of them with a count of one. Roughly 15% of the sample lies in the top ten.

This TCR derives from a woman aged 50 to 60 with HIV. The V and J genes are TRBV15 and TRBJ1-4; a confident D gene designation cannot be given. Material: unsorted PBMCs, obtained 0.3 years after starting antiretroviral therapy. In nucleotide form, the sequence is TGTGCCACCAGCAGAGATGGAGGCGGTAATGAAAAACTGTTTTTT. It encodes CATSRDGGGNEKLFF. Reference TRBV15 and TRBJ1-4 genes cover what lies past the CDR3, so the full variable domain is DAMVIQNPRYQVTQFGKPVTLSCSQTLNHNVMYWYQQKSSQAPKLLFHYYDKDFNNEADTPDNFQSRRPNTSFCFLDIRSPGLGDTAMYLCATSRDGGGNEKLFFGSGTQLSVL.